The next 31 T cell receptor beta chains were all read from a single sample in a study of regulatory and conventional T cells in breast cancer. One entry per CDR3 protein results from TCRdb running MiXCR on the PCR reads. The profile shows roughly 10,000 distinct CDR3 sequences, 34% of them singletons. What was sequenced was conventional T cells from blood. These receptors were collected from a male donor in good health.

Worth noting for this clonotype: This CDR3 fails to terminate in the conserved phenylalanine or tryptophan, so it likely reflects a read error. V is TRBV7-2 and J is TRBJ1-3; TRBD1 is a possible D gene (5 bases). Trimming removed 3 bases at V and 2 bases at J, with 8 bases between. In germline, CDR1 is SGHTA, CDR2 FQGNSA. The CDR3 is made up of 14 amino acids. The CDR3 region has the DNA TGTGCCAGCAGCTTTCGGGACCCTGGAAACACCATATATCTT. The encoded protein is CASSFRDPGNTIYL.

The rearrangement joins TRBV5-5 to TRBJ1-2; D might be TRBD1 (6 bases). V was clipped by 4 bases and J by 0 bases, with 13 bases between them. This CDR3 contains 15 residues. CDR1 and CDR2 from the germline V gene are SGHKS and YYEKEE (reference sequence). CDR3 region: CASSPQGAANYGYTF. The CDR3 DNA is TGTGCCAGCAGCCCACAGGGTGCAGCTAACTATGGCTACACCTTC.

The chain uses TRBV18 and TRBJ1-2; 7 bases map to TRBD1. CDR3 length equals 15 residues. V dropped 3 bases and J dropped 4; count of bases not matched to a gene: 8. Per germline, CDR1 KGHSH and CDR2 LQKENI. The CDR3 DNA follows: TGTGCCAGCTCACCGGGGACAGAAGTATCCTATGGCTACACCTTC. This sequence encodes CASSPGTEVSYGYTF.

This clonotype is medium-sized within its sample. This sequence joins TRBV5-8 and TRBJ2-7; D uncertain. V lost 0 bases and J 0 bases, leaving 13 bases between the germline ends. Looked up from germline, CDR1 is SGHTS and CDR2 is YDEGEE. The length of the CDR3 is 16 residues. In DNA, the CDR3 is TGTGCCAGCAGCTTGGAGATACAGACCCCCTCCTACGAGCAGTACTTC. Protein: CASSLEIQTPSYEQYF.

The rearrangement uses TRBV5-1 and TRBJ2-1; 9 bases match TRBD2. The CDR3 runs 17 residues. J lost 0 bases, V lost 3 bases, and 7 bases had no gene match. Germline CDR1 reads SGHRS; CDR2 reads YFSETQ. As DNA, the CDR3 is TGCGCCAGCAGCTGGGTTAGCGGGAGAAGCTCCTACAATGAGCAGTTCTTC. Encoded protein: CASSWVSGRSSYNEQFF.

This clonotype appeared a few times. This chain uses TRBV7-9 with TRBJ2-1; 12 nucleotides agree with TRBD2. The germline CDR1 and CDR2 sequences are SEHNR and FQNEAQ (reference sequence). The CDR3 totals 14 residues. J lost 10 bases, V lost 5 bases, and 6 bases had no gene match. The CDR3, as DNA: TGTGCCAGCAGCCCCCAGACTAGCGGGGGAGAGCAGTTCTTC. It is translated as CASSPQTSGGEQFF.

There are a few counts of this clonotype. This chain uses TRBV7-9 with TRBJ2-3; weak D call: TRBD1 (5 bases). Trimming took 3 bases from V and 3 from J, leaving 13 bases between them. CDR1 is SEHNR and CDR2 is FQNEAQ in the germline V gene (reference sequence). The CDR3 contains 15 residues. The CDR3 here is CASSFKQEITDTQYF. The CDR3 DNA follows: TGTGCCAGCAGCTTCAAACAGGAGATTACAGATACGCAGTATTTT.

This clonotype was observed a few times. The chain employs TRBV7-3 and TRBJ1-1; D perhaps matches TRBD1 (5 bases). The CDR3 has 15 residues. The V end lost 0 bases, the J end lost 4 bases, and 12 bases lay between the germline ends. CDR1 and CDR2 (germline): SGHTA, FQGTGA. The DNA for the CDR3 is TGTGCCAGCAGCTTAACGGGGGGGATCGGCACTGAAGCTTTCTTT. Protein: CASSLTGGIGTEAFF.

The rearrangement joins TRBV12-3 or TRBV12-4 to TRBJ1-6; D perhaps matches TRBD1 (6 bases). The CDR3 consists of 14 residues. V lost 6 bases to trimming and J lost 4 bases, with 10 bases between them. The CDR3 protein is CASSLRGYNSPLHF. The CDR3 DNA reads TGTGCCAGCAGCCTTAGGGGGTATAATTCACCCCTCCACTTT.

For this clonotype: An end of the junction does not agree with germline; a read error may underlie this. The chain couples TRBV7-2 to TRBJ2-3; 11 positions match TRBD2. The CDR3 sequence is 17 residues long. Germline V gives CDR1 SGHTA, CDR2 FQGNSA. The CDR3 DNA sequence: TGTGCCAGCAGCTTAGTCGGGACTAGCGGAAGCACAGATGCGCAGTATTTT. Translated: CASSLVGTSGSTDAQYF.

The gene calls are TRBV7-8 and TRBJ2-5; D unclear. V shed 0 bases and J shed 4 bases, with 0 bases lying between them. The CDR3 consists of 11 residues. Germline V gene lookup returns CDR1 SGHVS and CDR2 FQNEAQ. The CDR3 nucleotides are TGTGCCAGCAGCTTAGCAGAGACCCAGTACTTC. This translates into CASSLAETQYF.

With regard to this clonotype: Since a much larger clone is just one base distant, this may be a read error. V and J are TRBV7-9 and TRBJ1-1, with D hard to call. This CDR3 spans 12 amino acids. Trimming stripped 5 bases from V and 6 bases from J, with 10 bases between. The germline V gene encodes CDR1 SEHNR and CDR2 FQNEAQ (reference sequence). CDR3 sequence: CASSRQGAEAFF. As DNA, the CDR3 is TGTGCCAGCAGCCGTCAAGGCGCTGAAGCTTTCTTT. The variable domain in full, with the rest retrieved from reference TRBV7-9 and TRBJ1-1, is DTGVSQNPRHKITKRGQNVTFRCDPISEHNRLYWYRQTLGQGPEFLTYFQNEAQLEKSRLLSDRFSAERPKGSFSTLEIQRTEQGDSAMYLCASSRQGAEAFFGQGTRLTVV.

Note on this clonotype: This may be a read error, as it is one base from a much larger clone. This chain links TRBV12-3 or TRBV12-4 with TRBJ1-1, with a weak D call TRBD1 (5 bases). There are 14 residues in the CDR3. V was trimmed by 5 bases and J by 11 bases, leaving 21 bases between them. The CDR3 region has the DNA TGTGCCAGCAGTGACGCCTCGGGGCTTAAATTGGCTTTCTTT. This gives the protein CASSDASGLKLAFF.

This clonotype was found a few times. The V gene is TRBV7-2, the J gene TRBJ2-3; D is ambiguous. The CDR3 runs 13 residues. The germline V gene encodes CDR1 SGHTA and CDR2 FQGNSA. V was cut by 7 bases and J by 4 bases, with 12 bases left in between. In nucleotides, the CDR3 is TGTGCCAGCACCCGAATTGCCGCAGATACGCAGTATTTT. This gives the protein CASTRIAADTQYF.

V gene TRBV7-9 combines with J gene TRBJ2-1; 14 bases are shared with TRBD2. The CDR3 totals 15 residues. The germline V gene encodes CDR1 SEHNR and CDR2 FQNEAQ (reference sequence). V shed 5 bases, J shed 9 bases, and the junction held 6 bases outside the gene matches. The chain's CDR3 is CASSPGTSGGGEQFF. CDR3 DNA sequence: TGTGCCAGCAGCCCCGGGACTAGCGGGGGTGGTGAGCAGTTCTTC.

This clonotype appeared a few times. The chain recombines TRBV28 with TRBJ1-1; TRBD1 agrees at 8 bases. Per the germline V gene, CDR1 is MDHEN and CDR2 is SYDVKM. The V gene end was trimmed by 7 bases and the J gene end by 6 bases; junction bases not matched to a gene: 7. This CDR3 has 13 residues. As DNA, the CDR3 is TGTGCCAGCACCTCAGGACAGGGCCCTGAAGCTTTCTTT. Its translation: CASTSGQGPEAFF.

By share, this clonotype counts as medium-sized. CDR3 sequence: CASSQGPSGNTIYF. The CDR3 DNA is TGCGCCAGCAGCCAGGGCCCCTCTGGAAACACCATATATTTT. J is TRBJ1-3 and V is TRBV4-1; D not resolved. V shed 3 bases and J shed 0 bases, with 6 bases lying between them. CDR3 length: 14 amino acids. CDR1 is MGHRA, CDR2 YSYEKL, per germline.

J is TRBJ2-7 and V is TRBV10-3, with 8 bases aligning to TRBD2. Trimming removed 4 bases from V and 3 bases from J; junction bases left unmatched: 2. CDR1 is ENHRY, CDR2 SYGVKD, per germline. The CDR3 is 13 residues long. CDR3 bases: TGTGCCATCAGTGCGGGAGGGTTCTACGAGCAGTACTTC. It is translated as CAISAGGFYEQYF.

As regards this clonotype: A clone one base away is much larger, so this may be a read error. The chain combines TRBV7-9 with TRBJ2-1; 9 bases are a match to TRBD2. Germline CDR1 and CDR2: SEHNR and FQNEAQ (reference sequence). The junction had 17 bases not matched to a gene; V was cut back by 5 bases and J by 6 bases. This CDR3 comprises 18 residues. The CDR3 is CASSKASGAMDTSNEQFF. The CDR3 nucleotides read TGTGCCAGCAGCAAGGCTAGCGGGGCGATGGACACCAGCAATGAGCAGTTCTTC.

Concerning this clonotype itself: A read error may explain this, as a much larger clone is one base away. The chain joins TRBV6-1 to TRBJ1-2; weak D call: TRBD1 (5 bases). Germline CDR1 is MNHNS and CDR2 is SASEGT. The CDR3 is made up of 13 amino acids. CDR3 region: CASTRGGPYGCTF. CDR3 coding DNA: TGTGCCAGCACTAGGGGAGGGCCCTATGGCTGCACCTTC.

This clonotype is classed as medium-sized. CDR3 region: CASSQERVLGYF. The CDR3, as DNA: TGCGCCAGCAGCCAAGAAAGAGTACTCGGGTACTTC. The rearrangement uses TRBV4-3 and TRBJ2-7; D gene uncertain. Germline lookup yields CDR1 LGHNA and CDR2 YSLEER. V lost 0 bases to trimming and J lost 12 bases, with 12 bases between them. The CDR3 length is 12 residues.

This clonotype showed up just a few times. The gene calls are TRBV7-2 and TRBJ2-3, with D possibly matching TRBD1 (5 bases). The CDR3 is 15 amino acids. The V gene lost 1 base and the J gene lost 4 bases, with 12 bases spanning the gap. Looked up from germline, CDR1 is SGHTA and CDR2 is FQGNSA. This CDR3 reads CASSLEGRVADTQYF. The CDR3 bases are TGTGCCAGCAGCTTAGAGGGCAGGGTGGCAGATACGCAGTATTTT.

This clonotype was found a few times. The rearrangement joins TRBV15 to TRBJ2-1; 7 bases are shared with TRBD1. The V gene end was trimmed by 2 bases and the J gene end by 5 bases; junction bases not matched to a gene: 3. The CDR3 has 14 amino acids. The germline gives CDR1 LNHNV, CDR2 YYDKDF (reference sequence). The DNA of the CDR3 is TGTGCCACCAGCAGAACAGGGGTTAACAATGAGCAGTTCTTC. Its translation: CATSRTGVNNEQFF.

V and J are TRBV5-1 and TRBJ2-3; D is unclear. This CDR3 comprises 15 residues. V was shortened by 0 bases and J by 0 bases, with 8 bases between the two germline ends. Looked up from germline, CDR1 is SGHRS and CDR2 is YFSETQ. The CDR3 is CASSLAGTSTDTQYF. The CDR3 DNA follows: TGCGCCAGCAGCTTGGCCGGAACTAGCACAGATACGCAGTATTTT.

The chain employs TRBV7-9 and TRBJ2-5; 10 bases align to TRBD1. This CDR3 is built from 15 residues. Per the germline V gene, CDR1 is SEHNR and CDR2 is FQNEAQ (reference sequence). Germline trimming cut 5 bases from V and 4 bases from J; bases unmatched to any gene: 7. Here the CDR3 reads CASSPSRDRGETQYF. The CDR3 region has the DNA TGTGCCAGCAGCCCGTCCCGGGACAGGGGAGAGACCCAGTACTTC.

The chain links TRBV7-2 to TRBJ1-2, with TRBD1 as a possible D gene (5 bases). V gave up 5 bases and J gave up 4 bases, with 14 bases separating them. CDR1 is SGHTA and CDR2 is FQGNSA in the germline V gene. The CDR3 covers 14 residues. CDR3 protein: CASSLGDRGYGYTF. CDR3 bases: TGTGCCAGCAGCCTTGGGGATAGGGGCTATGGCTACACCTTC.

This sequence joins TRBV7-9 and TRBJ2-5, with TRBD1 identical over 9 bases. Unmatched junction bases numbered 10, after V lost 5 bases and J lost 3 bases. The V gene's germline CDR1 is SEHNR and CDR2 FQNEAQ (reference sequence). This CDR3 has 16 amino acids. The CDR3 region is CASSAHDRGREETQYF. CDR3 bases: TGTGCCAGCAGCGCCCATGACAGGGGGAGAGAAGAGACCCAGTACTTC.

The rearrangement links TRBV10-3 to TRBJ1-1; D unclear. Trimming stripped 2 bases from V and 1 base from J, with 5 bases between. Germline V gene sequence: CDR1 ENHRY, CDR2 SYGVKD. This CDR3 region has 13 residues. CDR3 loop: CAISEKSNTEAFF. CDR3 sequence (DNA): TGTGCCATCAGTGAGAAGTCGAACACTGAAGCTTTCTTT.

The chain has TRBV6-1 and TRBJ1-3; a possible D gene is TRBD1 (6 bases). Trimming removed 6 bases at V and 0 bases at J, with 15 bases between. CDR1 is MNHNS and CDR2 is SASEGT in the germline V gene. CDR3 size: 16 residues. CDR3 amino acids: CASRPRGVSSGNTIYF. In DNA, the CDR3 is TGTGCCAGCAGACCCAGGGGCGTGAGCTCTGGAAACACCATATATTTT.

The chain is built from TRBV20-1 and TRBJ1-2, with 9 bases matching TRBD1. CDR3 length: 11 residues. Trimming cost V 5 bases and J 14 bases; bases outside gene matches: 9. Per germline, CDR1 DFQATT and CDR2 SNEGSKA (reference sequence). The CDR3 reads CSAGQGLIGTF. CDR3 sequence (DNA): TGCAGTGCTGGACAGGGGCTAATTGGTACCTTC.

The chain joins TRBV9 to TRBJ2-6, with D unclear. This CDR3 has 16 amino acids. Trimming removed 2 bases from V and 0 bases from J, with 9 bases in between. Germline V CDR1 and CDR2: SGDLS, YYNGEE. The CDR3 sequence is CASSVGPGSGANVLTF. Written as DNA, the CDR3 is TGTGCCAGCAGCGTTGGGCCCGGCTCTGGGGCCAACGTCCTGACTTTC.